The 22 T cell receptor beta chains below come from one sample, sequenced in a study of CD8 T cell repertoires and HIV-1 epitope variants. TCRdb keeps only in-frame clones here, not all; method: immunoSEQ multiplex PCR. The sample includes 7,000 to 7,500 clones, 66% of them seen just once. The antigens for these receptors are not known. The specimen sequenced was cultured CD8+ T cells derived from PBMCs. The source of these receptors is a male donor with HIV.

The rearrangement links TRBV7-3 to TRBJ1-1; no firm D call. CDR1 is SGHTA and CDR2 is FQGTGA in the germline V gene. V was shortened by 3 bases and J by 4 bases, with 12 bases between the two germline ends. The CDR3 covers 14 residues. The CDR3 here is CASSFTREGTEAFF. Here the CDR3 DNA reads TGTGCCAGCAGCTTTACAAGGGAAGGCACTGAAGCTTTCTTT. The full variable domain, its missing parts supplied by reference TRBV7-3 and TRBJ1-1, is GAGVSQTPSNKVTEKGKYVELRCDPISGHTALYWYRQSLGQGPEFLIYFQGTGAADDSGLPNDRFFAVRPEGSVSTLKIQRTERGDSAVYLCASSFTREGTEAFFGQGTRLTVV.

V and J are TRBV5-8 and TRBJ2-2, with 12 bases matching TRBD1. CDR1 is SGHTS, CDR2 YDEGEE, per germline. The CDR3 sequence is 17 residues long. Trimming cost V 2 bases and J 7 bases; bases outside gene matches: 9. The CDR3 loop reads CASSFPGQGAFGGELFF. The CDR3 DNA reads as TGTGCCAGCAGCTTCCCGGGACAGGGGGCATTCGGCGGGGAGCTGTTTTTT.

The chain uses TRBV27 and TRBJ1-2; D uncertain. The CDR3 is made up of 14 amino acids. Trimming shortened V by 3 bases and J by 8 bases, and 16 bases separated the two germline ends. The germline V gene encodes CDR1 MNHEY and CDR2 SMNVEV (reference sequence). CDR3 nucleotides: TGTGCCAGCAGTTTCTGGCCTCTGTCTGACGGCTACACCTTC. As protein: CASSFWPLSDGYTF.

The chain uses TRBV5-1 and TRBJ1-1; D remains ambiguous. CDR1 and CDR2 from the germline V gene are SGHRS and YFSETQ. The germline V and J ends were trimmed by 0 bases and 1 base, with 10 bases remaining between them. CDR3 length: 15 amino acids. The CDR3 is CASSLEGRTNTEAFF. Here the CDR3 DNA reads TGCGCCAGCAGCTTGGAGGGAAGAACGAACACTGAAGCTTTCTTT.

This CDR3 reads CSVGVFTEAFF. DNA for the CDR3: TGCAGCGTTGGGGTGTTCACTGAAGCTTTCTTT. The rearrangement links TRBV29-1 to TRBJ1-1; D unresolved. The CDR3 is made up of 11 amino acids. Deletions cut 4 bases from V and 4 bases from J, with 7 bases between. Germline V gives CDR1 SQVTM, CDR2 ANQGSEA.

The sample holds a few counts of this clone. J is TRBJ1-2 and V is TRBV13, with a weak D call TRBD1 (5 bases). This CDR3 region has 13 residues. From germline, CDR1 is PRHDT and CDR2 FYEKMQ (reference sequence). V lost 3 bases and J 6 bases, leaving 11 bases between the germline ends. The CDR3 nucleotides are TGTGCCAGCAGCTTTGGGGCAGGTGATGGCTACACCTTC. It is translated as CASSFGAGDGYTF.

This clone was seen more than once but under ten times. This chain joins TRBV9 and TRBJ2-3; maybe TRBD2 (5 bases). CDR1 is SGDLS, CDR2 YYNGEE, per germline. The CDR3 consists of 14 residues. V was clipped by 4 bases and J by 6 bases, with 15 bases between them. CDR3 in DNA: TGTGCCAGCAGCCTCCCGACTATTTCGGATACGCAGTATTTT. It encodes CASSLPTISDTQYF.

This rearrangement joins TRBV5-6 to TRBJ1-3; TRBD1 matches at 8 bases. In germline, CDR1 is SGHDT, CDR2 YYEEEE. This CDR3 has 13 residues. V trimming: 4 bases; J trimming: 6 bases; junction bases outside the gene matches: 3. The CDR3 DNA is TGTGCCAGCAGCGGACAGGGAGAAAACACCATATATTTT. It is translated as CASSGQGENTIYF.

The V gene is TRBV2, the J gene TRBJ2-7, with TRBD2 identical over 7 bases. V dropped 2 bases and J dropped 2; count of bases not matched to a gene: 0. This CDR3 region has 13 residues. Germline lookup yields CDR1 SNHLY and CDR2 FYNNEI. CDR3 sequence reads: CASSELAAYEQYF. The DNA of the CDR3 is TGTGCCAGCAGTGAACTAGCGGCCTACGAGCAGTACTTC.

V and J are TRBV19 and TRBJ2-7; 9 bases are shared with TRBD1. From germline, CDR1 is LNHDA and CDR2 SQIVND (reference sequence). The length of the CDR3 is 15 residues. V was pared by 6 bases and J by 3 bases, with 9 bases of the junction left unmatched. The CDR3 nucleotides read TGTGCCAGTAGGTCAGCGGGACAGGGCTTCTACGAGCAGTACTTC. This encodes CASRSAGQGFYEQYF.

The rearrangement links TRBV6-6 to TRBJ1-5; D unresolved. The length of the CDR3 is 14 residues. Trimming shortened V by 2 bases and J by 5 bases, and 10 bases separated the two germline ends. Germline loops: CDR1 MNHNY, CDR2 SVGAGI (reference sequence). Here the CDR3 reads CASSYTVTDQPQHF. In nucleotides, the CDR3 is TGTGCCAGCAGTTACACCGTAACTGATCAGCCCCAGCATTTT.

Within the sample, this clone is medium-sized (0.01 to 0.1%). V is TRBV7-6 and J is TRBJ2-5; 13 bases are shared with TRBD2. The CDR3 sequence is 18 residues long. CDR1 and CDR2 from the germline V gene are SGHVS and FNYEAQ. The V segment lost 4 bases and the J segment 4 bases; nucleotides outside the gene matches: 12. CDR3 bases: TGTGCCAGCAGCTACTTACCGGGGGGACTAGCGGGGTCAGAGACCCAGTACTTC. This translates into CASSYLPGGLAGSETQYF.

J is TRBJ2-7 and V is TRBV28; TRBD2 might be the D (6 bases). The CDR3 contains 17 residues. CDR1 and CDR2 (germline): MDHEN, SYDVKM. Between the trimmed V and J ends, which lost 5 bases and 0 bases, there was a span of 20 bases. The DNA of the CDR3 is TGTGCCAGCAGTCTCCCATTTGGGGGGACGGGCTCCTACGAGCAGTACTTC. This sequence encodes CASSLPFGGTGSYEQYF.

The CDR3 DNA reads TGTGCCAGCGGCCCCGTAATGAAAGGGATGGTTAACTATGGCTACACCTTC. It specifies CASGPVMKGMVNYGYTF. J is TRBJ1-2 and V is TRBV13; no clear D gene. Per germline, CDR1 PRHDT and CDR2 FYEKMQ (reference sequence). The CDR3 extends over 17 amino acids. Trimming shortened V by 8 bases and J by 1 base, and 23 bases separated the two germline ends.

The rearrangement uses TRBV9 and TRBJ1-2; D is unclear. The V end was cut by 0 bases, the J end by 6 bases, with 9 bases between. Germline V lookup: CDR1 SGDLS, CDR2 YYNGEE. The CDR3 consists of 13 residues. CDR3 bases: TGTGCCAGCAGCGTAGTGACTGGGGATGGCTACACCTTC. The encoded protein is CASSVVTGDGYTF. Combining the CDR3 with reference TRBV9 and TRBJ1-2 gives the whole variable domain DSGVTQTPKHLITATGQRVTLRCSPRSGDLSVYWYQQSLDQGLQFLIQYYNGEERAKGNILERFSAQQFPDLHSELNLSSLELGDSALYFCASSVVTGDGYTFGSGTRLTVV.

CDR3 sequence: CASSIRQGSSGYQETQYF. DNA for the CDR3: TGTGCCAGCAGCATAAGACAGGGGTCTTCGGGTTATCAAGAGACCCAGTACTTC. The chain combines TRBV21-1 with TRBJ2-5; TRBD1 reflects the table's D call only, with no check against the DNA. TRBV21-1 is a documented pseudogene. CDR3 length: 18 residues.

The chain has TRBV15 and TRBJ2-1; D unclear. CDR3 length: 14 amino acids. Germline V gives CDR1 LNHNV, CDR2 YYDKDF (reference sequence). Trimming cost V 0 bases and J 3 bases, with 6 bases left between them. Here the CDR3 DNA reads TGTGCCACCAGCAGAGATGGCTACTACAATGAGCAGTTCTTC. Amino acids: CATSRDGYYNEQFF.

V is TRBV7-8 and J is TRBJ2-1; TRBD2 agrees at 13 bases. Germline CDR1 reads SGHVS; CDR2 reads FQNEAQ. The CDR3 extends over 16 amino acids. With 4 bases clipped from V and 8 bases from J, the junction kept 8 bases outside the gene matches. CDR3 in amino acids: CASSSGLAGPTDEQFF. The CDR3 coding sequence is TGTGCCAGCAGCTCGGGACTAGCGGGACCCACCGATGAGCAGTTCTTC.

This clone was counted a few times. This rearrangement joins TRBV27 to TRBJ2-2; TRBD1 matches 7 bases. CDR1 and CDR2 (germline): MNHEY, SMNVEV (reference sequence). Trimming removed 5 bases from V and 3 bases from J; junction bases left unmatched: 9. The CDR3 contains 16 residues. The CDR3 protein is CASSPGQLTYTGELFF. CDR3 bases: TGTGCCAGCAGTCCGGGACAGCTAACGTACACCGGGGAGCTGTTTTTT.

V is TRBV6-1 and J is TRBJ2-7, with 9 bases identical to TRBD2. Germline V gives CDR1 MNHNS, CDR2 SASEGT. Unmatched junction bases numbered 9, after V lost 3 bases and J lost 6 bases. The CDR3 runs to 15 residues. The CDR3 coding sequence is TGTGCCAGCAGTGAGCCCTATAGCGGGAGAAGCGAGCAGTACTTC. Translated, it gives CASSEPYSGRSEQYF.

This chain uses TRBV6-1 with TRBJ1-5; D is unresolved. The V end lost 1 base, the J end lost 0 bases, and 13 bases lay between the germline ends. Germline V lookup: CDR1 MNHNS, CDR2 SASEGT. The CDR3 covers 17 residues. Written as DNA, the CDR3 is TGTGCCAGCAGTGAAGAGATGGGCCTGTATAGCAATCAGCCCCAGCATTTT. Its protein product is CASSEEMGLYSNQPQHF.

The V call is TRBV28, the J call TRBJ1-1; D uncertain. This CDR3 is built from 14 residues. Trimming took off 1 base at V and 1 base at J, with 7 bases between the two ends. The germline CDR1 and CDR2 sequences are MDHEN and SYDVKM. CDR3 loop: CASSLLPSNTEAFF. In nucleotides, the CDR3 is TGTGCCAGCAGTTTATTACCGTCGAACACTGAAGCTTTCTTT.